The next 30 T cell receptor delta chains were all read from a single sample in a study of gamma-delta chains in newborns, infants, children. TCRdb redid clone calling on the reads using CATT. The sample holds some 11,000 delta-chain clones, 3% to 4% seen once. Sequencing used blood. Receptors originate from a child who was a newborn, infant or young child, either healthy, febrile or measles-vaccinated (not recorded which).

On this clone: This may come from a read error, since a much larger clone is one base off. This chain uses TRDV2 with TRDJ3; 7 positions match TRDD3. This CDR3 comprises 19 residues. With 0 bases clipped from V and 3 bases from J, the junction kept 10 bases outside the gene matches. The germline gives CDR1 GEAIGNYY, CDR2 EKD. The CDR3 DNA sequence: TGTGCCTGTGACACCCCGGGGGATCGCAGCTTCTGGGACACCCGACAGATGTTTTTC. It specifies CACDTPGDRSFWDTRQMFF.

The chain recombines TRDV1 with TRDJ1; maybe TRDD3 (5 bases). TCRdb records no J gene; here it was assigned by comparing the DNA to germline. V was trimmed by 1 base and J by 0 bases, leaving 24 bases between them. This CDR3 is 20 amino acids long. The V gene's germline CDR1 is TSWWSYY and CDR2 QGS. CDR3: CALGEPPPVGHRTDTDKLIF. CDR3 DNA sequence: TGTGCTCTTGGGGAACCGCCTCCGGTGGGGCATAGGACGGACACCGATAAACTCATCTTT.

Of note for this clone: This specimen includes other DNA sequences encoding the same CDR3. This chain uses TRDV1 with TRDJ4; D is uncertain. This CDR3 comprises 17 residues. Germline CDR1 is TSWWSYY and CDR2 is QGS. Trimming stripped 3 bases from V and 1 base from J, with 21 bases between. The CDR3 region is CALGERGPRKSHRPLIF. For the CDR3, the DNA is TGTGCTCTTGGGGAGCGAGGGCCGAGGAAGTCCCACAGACCCCTGATCTTT.

V usage is TRDV3 and J usage is TRDJ1, with 10 bases fitting TRDD3. The V and J ends lost 5 bases and 1 base, in that order; junction bases with no gene match: 19. From germline, CDR1 is TVYSNPD and CDR2 GDNSRS (reference sequence). This CDR3 comprises 18 residues. The chain's CDR3 is CAQDSIETGGLTTDKLIF. The CDR3 DNA reads as TGTGCCCAGGACTCCATCGAAACTGGGGGATTAACCACCGATAAACTCATCTTT.

The chain recombines TRDV1 with TRDJ1; 13 positions agree with TRDD3. CDR1 TSWWSYY and CDR2 QGS come from the germline V gene. The junction had 15 bases not matched to a gene; V was cut back by 2 bases and J by 9 bases. The CDR3 length is 18 residues. The CDR3 region is CALGESQKGRLGDTELIF. The DNA of the CDR3 is TGTGCTCTTGGGGAAAGTCAGAAGGGAAGACTGGGGGATACGGAACTCATCTTT.

Only a few counts were recorded for this clone. This chain joins TRDV1 and TRDJ1, with 10 nucleotides matching TRDD3. With 7 bases clipped from V and 9 bases from J, the junction kept 17 bases outside the gene matches. CDR3 size: 16 residues. Germline lookup yields CDR1 TSWWSYY and CDR2 QGS. CDR3 region: CALASAILGDPGELIF. DNA of the CDR3: TGTGCTCTTGCTTCCGCAATACTGGGGGATCCGGGGGAACTCATCTTT.

About this clone: The junction departs from germline at one end; a sequencing error may be responsible. The rearrangement joins TRDV2 to TRDJ1; a possible D gene is TRDD3 (6 bases). CDR1 and CDR2 from the germline V gene are GEAIGNYY and EKD. CDR3 length: 19 residues. The CDR3 region is CACDTLGASPISYTDKLTF. DNA for the CDR3: TGTGCCTGTGACACCTTGGGGGCAAGCCCAATCTCGTACACCGATAAACTCACCTTT.

The J gene was recorded as TRDJ1; no V gene was called; the D segment call TRDD3 is taken from the table without a DNA check. The CDR3 is 24 amino acids. The CDR3 nucleotides are TGTGCTCTTGGGGAGGCAGGATATCCTATAAACACTGGGGGATACGCGGGGAAAACCGATAAACTCATCTTT. It translates to CALGEAGYPINTGGYAGKTDKLIF.

This clone was counted only a few times. One end of the junction does not line up with germline, which may come from a read error. The rearrangement joins TRDV1 to TRDJ1; D unresolved. The germline gives CDR1 TSWWSYY, CDR2 QGS. The CDR3 totals 17 residues. This CDR3 reads CALGERKRFPLADKPIF. The CDR3 bases are TGTGCTCTTGGGGAAAGAAAACGATTCCCTCTAGCCGATAAACCCATCTTT.

The chain carries TRDV3 and TRDJ1; the D gene is possibly TRDD3 (6 bases). The V gene's germline CDR1 is TVYSNPD and CDR2 GDNSRS (reference sequence). Trimming stripped 4 bases from V and 0 bases from J, with 24 bases between. The CDR3 length is 17 residues. CDR3: CASGNDPGETYTDKLIF. CDR3 bases: TGTGCCTCTGGAAATGATCCGGGGGAGACGTACACCGATAAACTCATCTTT.

The chain is built from TRDV2 and TRDJ1; unclear D gene. V was trimmed by 1 base and J by 0 bases, leaving 8 bases between them. Germline assignment: CDR1 GEAIGNYY and CDR2 EKD. CDR3 size: 14 residues. DNA for the CDR3: TGTGCCTGTGACACAATGGGCGACACCGATAAACTCATCTTT. Translation gives CACDTMGDTDKLIF.

This chain links TRDV2 with TRDJ3; 12 bases match TRDD3. V was pared by 4 bases and J by 7 bases, with 4 bases of the junction left unmatched. In germline, CDR1 is GEAIGNYY, CDR2 EKD. This CDR3 is 16 amino acids long. The CDR3: CACEGLGDTDTRQMFF. For the CDR3, the DNA is TGTGCCTGTGAGGGACTGGGGGATACTGACACCCGACAGATGTTTTTC.

The gene calls are TRDV3 and TRDJ1, with 10 nucleotides matching TRDD3. The V gene end was trimmed by 2 bases and the J gene end by 0 bases; junction bases not matched to a gene: 18. The CDR3 is 19 residues long. CDR1 and CDR2 (germline): TVYSNPD, GDNSRS (reference sequence). The CDR3 nucleotides are TGTGCCTTTTTGGGGGATACCCACTTCTATCTCGCGTACACCGATAAACTCATCTTT. It encodes CAFLGDTHFYLAYTDKLIF.

This clone was counted between two and nine times. J is TRDJ3 and V is TRAV29/DV5; TRDD3 aligns across 13 bases. This CDR3 spans 23 amino acids. Trimming removed 1 base from V and 1 base from J; junction bases left unmatched: 17. Germline values: CDR1 NSMFDY, CDR2 ISSIKDK. The DNA for the CDR3 is TGTGCAGCAAGCTTGGGGGGGAATAACTGGGGGATACGACAGTCCTGGGACACCCGACAGATGTTTTTC. Translation: CAASLGGNNWGIRQSWDTRQMFF.

To note about this clone: Given a much more abundant clone one base away, this may be a read error. Other DNA sequences in this specimen translate into the identical CDR3. The rearrangement links TRDV2 to TRDJ2; 9 nucleotides match TRDD3. In germline, CDR1 is GEAIGNYY, CDR2 EKD. CDR3 length equals 14 residues. The CDR3 DNA sequence: TGTGCCTGTGACGTACTGGGGGAGACAGCGCAACTCTTCTTT. It codes for CACDVLGETAQLFF.

This rearrangement joins TRDV1 to TRDJ1, with a possible D match to TRDD3 (6 bases). Per germline, CDR1 TSWWSYY and CDR2 QGS. The V end was cut by 6 bases, the J end by 3 bases, with 20 bases between. This CDR3 is 16 amino acids long. CDR3 in amino acids: CALGAGLGLCPDKLIF. The CDR3 bases are TGTGCTCTTGGCGCGGGACTGGGTCTGTGTCCCGATAAACTCATCTTT.

This clone was found a few times. This may stem from a read error, because a much larger clone lies one nucleotide away. The sample holds other DNA sequences that translate to the same CDR3. For the CDR3, the DNA is TGTGCCTGTGACACCGTACTAGGGGATAACTCCTGGGACACCCGACAGATGTTTTTC. As protein: CACDTVLGDNSWDTRQMFF. The V call is TRDV2, the J call TRDJ3; 7 bases line up with TRDD3. J was trimmed by 0 bases and V by 0 bases; bases with no gene match: 7. From germline, CDR1 is GEAIGNYY and CDR2 EKD. The CDR3 covers 19 residues.

Within the sample, this clone is medium-sized. Other DNA sequences in the same sample also yield this CDR3. The rearrangement links TRDV2 to TRDJ3; 13 bases match TRDD3. This CDR3 comprises 20 residues. The trim removed 0 bases at V and 0 bases at J, leaving 4 bases unmatched. Germline V gives CDR1 GEAIGNYY, CDR2 EKD. CDR3 nucleotide sequence: TGTGCCTGTGACACCGTACTGGGGGATACGAGCTCCTGGGACACCCGACAGATGTTTTTC. Amino acid sequence: CACDTVLGDTSSWDTRQMFF.

This clone was seen a few times. An end of the junction differs from the germline gene, which may be a read error. Other DNA sequences of this sample code for an identical CDR3. The genes are TRDV2 and TRDJ2; tentatively, D is TRDD3 (6 bases). CDR1 and CDR2 (germline): GEAIGNYY, EKD. This CDR3 is 16 amino acids long. The CDR3: CACDTLLGGSTAQLFF. The CDR3 DNA reads as TGTGCCTGTGACACCCTGCTAGGGGGGAGCACAGCGCAACTCTTCTTT.

This clone was found a few times. The rearrangement joins TRDV1 to TRDJ1; D may be TRDD3 (8 bases). The germline CDR1 and CDR2 sequences are TSWWSYY and QGS. The germline V and J ends were trimmed by 5 bases and 0 bases, with 28 bases remaining between them. The CDR3 runs to 20 residues. The CDR3 DNA is TGTGCTCTTGGGCCACCTTCCTTCTTACTGGGGGTCCCGTACACCGATAAACTCATCTTT. Translating gives CALGPPSFLLGVPYTDKLIF.

By share, this clone ranks as medium-sized. V gene TRDV2 combines with J gene TRDJ3, with D possibly being TRDD3 (5 bases). Per the germline V gene, CDR1 is GEAIGNYY and CDR2 is EKD. V lost 0 bases to trimming and J lost 0 bases, with 11 bases between them. The CDR3 has 18 amino acids. For the CDR3, the DNA is TGTGCCTGTGACACCGTGGGATTCAGCTCCTGGGACACCCGACAGATGTTTTTC. Protein: CACDTVGFSSWDTRQMFF.

No V gene was called here, but the J gene is TRDJ1; the table's D gene call, TRDD3, was not cross checked with the DNA. CDR3 size: 22 residues. CDR3 amino acids: CALGENPPVSPRTGGTTDKLIF. In DNA form, the CDR3 reads TGTGCTCTTGGGGAAAACCCGCCTGTCTCCCCCAGAACTGGGGGAACCACCGATAAACTCATCTTT.

By share, this clone counts as large. Distinct nucleotide sequences in the sample also encode this CDR3. The rearrangement joins TRDV1 to TRDJ2, with 8 positions matching TRDD3. The V and J ends lost 1 base and 6 bases, in that order; junction bases with no gene match: 31. The CDR3 is 24 amino acids. Germline values: CDR1 TSWWSYY, CDR2 QGS. Here the CDR3 DNA reads TGTGCTCTTGGGGAACGGACACGGACGCCCTCCTCGGGGTGGGGGATCCCTTGGGCAGCACAACTCTTCTTT. Translated, it gives CALGERTRTPSSGWGIPWAAQLFF.

There are a few counts of this clone. The J gene is TRDJ3, the V gene TRDV2; 12 bases match TRDD3. V shed 3 bases, J shed 5 bases, and the junction held 4 bases outside the gene matches. The CDR3 consists of 17 residues. Germline CDR1 reads GEAIGNYY; CDR2 reads EKD. The CDR3 reads CACDVLGDTRDTRQMFF. CDR3 coding DNA: TGTGCCTGTGACGTACTGGGGGATACCCGGGACACCCGACAGATGTTTTTC.

The rearrangement uses TRDV1 and TRDJ1; D could derive from TRDD2 or TRDD3 (7 bases each). Germline lookup yields CDR1 TSWWSYY and CDR2 QGS. Trimming took off 5 bases at V and 5 bases at J, with 21 bases between the two ends. The CDR3 extends over 16 amino acids. This CDR3 is CALGYSYERLGDKLIF. The CDR3 DNA is TGTGCTCTTGGGTATTCCTACGAGAGACTGGGGGATAAACTCATCTTT.

Within the sample, this clone is medium-sized. The rearrangement links TRDV3 to TRDJ1; 7 nucleotides line up with TRDD3. The CDR3 has 17 amino acids. J gave up 3 bases and V 2 bases, and 18 bases lay outside the gene matches. The germline gives CDR1 TVYSNPD, CDR2 GDNSRS (reference sequence). The CDR3 loop is CAFWKHQLGQFADKLIF. CDR3 DNA: TGTGCCTTTTGGAAGCATCAACTGGGGCAGTTTGCCGATAAACTCATCTTT.

The chain employs TRDV3 and TRDJ1, with TRDD3 as a possible D gene (5 bases). The germline V gene encodes CDR1 TVYSNPD and CDR2 GDNSRS (reference sequence). This CDR3 comprises 14 residues. The V end lost 2 bases, the J end lost 7 bases, and 20 bases lay between the germline ends. The CDR3 reads CAFLRGVGEGKLIF. In DNA form, the CDR3 reads TGTGCCTTTCTACGAGGGGTCGGGGAGGGTAAACTCATCTTT.

The J gene call is TRDJ1, but no V gene call exists; the table gives TRDD3 as D, unverified against the DNA. CDR3 length: 25 residues. This CDR3 reads CALGELGVGFPYQNWGIRGSDKLIF. The DNA for the CDR3 is TGTGCTCTTGGGGAACTTGGAGTGGGATTCCCCTACCAAAACTGGGGGATACGCGGTTCCGATAAACTCATCTTT.

This clone was observed a few times. This chain uses TRDV2 with TRDJ1; D ambiguous. Germline V lookup: CDR1 GEAIGNYY, CDR2 EKD. CDR3 length: 13 residues. V was cut by 5 bases and J by 4 bases, with 13 bases left in between. CDR3 in amino acids: CACVGPFDDKLIF. In nucleotides, the CDR3 is TGTGCCTGTGTAGGCCCTTTCGACGATAAACTCATCTTT.

As to this clone: A read error is the likely source, as a far larger clone sits one nucleotide away. This sample also contains other DNA sequences that code for the same CDR3. This chain joins TRDV2 and TRDJ1; no firm D call. This CDR3 has 15 residues. The V gene lost 7 bases and the J gene lost 1 base, with 18 bases spanning the gap. Germline-derived CDR1 and CDR2 are GEAIGNYY and EKD. The CDR3 sequence: CACDPMGPGTDKLIF. The CDR3 DNA sequence: TGTGCCTGCGACCCTATGGGTCCAGGCACCGATAAACTCATCTTT.